This T cell receptor (beta chain) appears in the sequencing data of a study of memory CD4+ T cells and cytomegalovirus serostatus. As for the study in general: Donors were healthy Belgian adults, some 10 CMV seropositive and roughly 25 seronegative.

Germline-derived CDR1 and CDR2 are SGHRS and YFSETQ. CDR3 size: 14 residues. V lost 2 bases and J lost 5; bases outside the gene matches: 4. The table came from immunoSEQ multiplex PCR; TCRdb's copy has only in-frame clones and leaves some out. The table includes about 46,000 clones, under 80% detected once. The sort gate was single viable CD3+CD4+CD8-CD45RO+ cells for memory CD4+ T cells. Total CD4+ T cells were enriched by CD4 positive selection. Overall study findings and caveats: Suggested: most of the CMV-linked TCR signature lies in CD4+ memory cells. A US-trained random forest predicted CMV serostatus with median AUC approximately 0.9.

Details on this clone: What it binds is not known.

The chain is built from TRBV5-1 and TRBJ2-7; TRBD2 agrees at 10 bases. Sequencing was performed on memory CD4+ T cells from blood. The TCR was taken from an adult in good health and CMV-seronegative. In nucleotides, the CDR3 is TGCGCCAGCAGCTTTAGCGGGGGGCCCGACGAGCAGTACTTC. This translates into CASSFSGGPDEQYF.